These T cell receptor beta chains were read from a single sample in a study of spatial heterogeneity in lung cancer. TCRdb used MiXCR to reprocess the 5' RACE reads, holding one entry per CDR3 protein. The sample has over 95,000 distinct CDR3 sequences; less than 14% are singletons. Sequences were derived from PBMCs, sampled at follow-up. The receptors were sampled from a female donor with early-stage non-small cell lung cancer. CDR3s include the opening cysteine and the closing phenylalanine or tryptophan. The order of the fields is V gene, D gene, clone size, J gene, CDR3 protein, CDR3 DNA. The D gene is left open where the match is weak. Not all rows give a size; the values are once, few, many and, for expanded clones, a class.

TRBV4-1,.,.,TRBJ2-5,CASSQATGTPQETQYF,TGCGCCAGCAGCCAAGCTACCGGGACTCCTCAAGAGACCCAGTACTTC
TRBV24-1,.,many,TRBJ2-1,CATSDAGGADEQFF,TGTGCCACCAGTGACGCTGGGGGAGCGGATGAGCAGTTCTTC
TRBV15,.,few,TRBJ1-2,CATSRDLGVPYYGYTF,TGTGCCACCAGCAGAGATCTGGGGGTTCCCTACTATGGCTACACCTTC
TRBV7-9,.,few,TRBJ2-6,CASSIGGPGANVLTF,TGTGCCAGCAGCATCGGGGGCCCTGGGGCCAACGTCCTGACTTTC
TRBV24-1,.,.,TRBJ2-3,CATSSGADTQYF,TGTGCCACCTCGAGCGGAGCAGATACGCAGTATTTT
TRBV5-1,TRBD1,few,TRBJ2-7,CASSFSRDRGREQYF,TGCGCCAGCAGCTTTTCCCGGGACAGGGGGCGCGAGCAGTACTTC
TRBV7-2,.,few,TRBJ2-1,CASSLEASSYNEQFF,TGTGCCAGCAGCCTGGAGGCTAGCTCCTACAATGAGCAGTTCTTC
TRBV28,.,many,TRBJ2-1,CASSRPPGEQFF,TGTGCCAGCAGTCGTCCGCCCGGCGAGCAGTTCTTC
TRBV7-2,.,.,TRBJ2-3,CASSVASGADTQYF,TGTGCCAGCAGCGTAGCCTCAGGGGCAGATACGCAGTATTTT
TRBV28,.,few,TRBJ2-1,CASKNDRSFSYNEQFF,TGTGCCAGCAAAAACGACAGGTCCTTCTCCTACAATGAGCAGTTCTTC
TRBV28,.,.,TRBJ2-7,CASSFGRSYEQYF,TGTGCCAGCAGTTTTGGCCGAAGCTACGAGCAGTACTTC
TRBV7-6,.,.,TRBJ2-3,CASSLGWDTDTQYF,TGTGCCAGCAGCTTAGGCTGGGACACAGATACGCAGTATTTT
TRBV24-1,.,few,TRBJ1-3,CATSNGASGNTIYF,TGTGCCACCAGTAACGGGGCCAGCGGAAACACCATATATTTT
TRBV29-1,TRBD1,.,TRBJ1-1,CSVQQGGRNTEAFF,TGCAGCGTTCAACAGGGGGGACGGAACACTGAAGCTTTCTTT
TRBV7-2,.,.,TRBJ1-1,CASSQREATEAFF,TGTGCCAGCAGCCAGAGGGAGGCGACTGAAGCTTTCTTT
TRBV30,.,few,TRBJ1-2,CAWSRDRANYGYTF,TGTGCCTGGAGCCGGGACCGAGCTAACTATGGCTACACCTTC
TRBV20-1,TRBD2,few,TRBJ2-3,CSARDPSGIVDTQYF,TGCAGTGCTAGAGACCCTAGCGGGATTGTCGATACGCAGTATTTT
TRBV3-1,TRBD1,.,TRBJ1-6,CASSPQGYGSPLHF,TGTGCCAGCAGCCCACAGGGGTACGGTTCACCCCTCCACTTT
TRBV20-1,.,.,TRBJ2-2,CSAGQGGNTGELFF,TGCAGTGCGGGCCAGGGGGGTAACACCGGGGAGCTGTTTTTT
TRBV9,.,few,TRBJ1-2,CASSVFAWAGNYGYTF,TGTGCCAGCAGCGTATTTGCCTGGGCAGGCAACTATGGCTACACCTTC
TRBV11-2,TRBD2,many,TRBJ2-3,CASSLDGLVGTDTQYF,TGTGCCAGCAGCTTAGATGGACTAGTAGGCACAGATACGCAGTATTTT
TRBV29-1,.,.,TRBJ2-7,CSVCLPGLFEQYF,TGCAGCGTTTGTCTTCCGGGACTGTTCGAGCAGTACTTC
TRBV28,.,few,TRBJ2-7,CASSRPDGSYEQYF,TGTGCCAGCAGTCGCCCTGACGGGTCCTACGAGCAGTACTTC
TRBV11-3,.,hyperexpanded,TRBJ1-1,CASSLRAWTEAFF,TGTGCCAGCAGCCTGAGGGCCTGGACTGAAGCTTTCTTT
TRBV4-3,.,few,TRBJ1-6,CASSQVLQGNSPLHF,TGCGCCAGCAGCCAAGTCTTGCAGGGGAATTCACCCCTCCACTTT
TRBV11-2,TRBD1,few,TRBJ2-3,CASSPVAGGLTDTQYF,TGTGCCAGCAGCCCGGTGGCAGGGGGCCTCACAGATACGCAGTATTTT